A selection of T cell receptor beta chains follows, all from one sample in a study of response to subunit inactivated influenza vaccine. TCRdb passed the RT-PCR reads through MiXCR, listing each CDR3 protein once. The sample shows approximately 250,000 distinct CDR3 sequences, roughly an eighth of them seen only once. This material consisted of non-naive T cells sorted from PBMCs, taken approximately 15 days before vaccination. These receptors were obtained from a man aged 45-60 years who received an inactivated influenza vaccine. CDR3s include the opening cysteine and the closing phenylalanine or tryptophan. D genes are given only for firm matches. The size field is filled for only some rows; it gives once, few, many or a size class.

j_call: TRBJ2-7
clone_size: NA
d_call: TRBD2
v_call: TRBV20-1
cdr3_aa: CSARALQPGLAGADEQYF
cdr3_nt: TGCAGTGCTAGAGCCCTACAACCGGGACTAGCGGGGGCCGACGAGCAGTACTTC

j_call: TRBJ2-7
clone_size: few
d_call: TRBD2
v_call: TRBV28
cdr3_aa: CASSLTSGRLSYEQYF
cdr3_nt: TGTGCCAGCAGTTTAACTAGCGGGAGGTTGTCCTACGAGCAGTACTTC

j_call: TRBJ2-3
clone_size: many
d_call: NA
v_call: TRBV11-2
cdr3_aa: CASSLLGGTDTQYF
cdr3_nt: TGTGCCAGCAGCTTGTTGGGGGGCACAGATACGCAGTATTTT

j_call: TRBJ2-2
clone_size: NA
d_call: NA
v_call: TRBV5-6
cdr3_aa: CASSLGGLAVGELFF
cdr3_nt: TGTGCCAGCAGCTTGGGCGGCCTAGCAGTCGGGGAGCTGTTTTTT

j_call: TRBJ2-7
clone_size: NA
d_call: TRBD2
v_call: TRBV11-2
cdr3_aa: CASSPISGRAGGEQYF
cdr3_nt: TGTGCCAGCAGCCCGATTAGCGGGAGGGCCGGGGGCGAGCAGTACTTC

j_call: TRBJ1-1
clone_size: few
d_call: NA
v_call: TRBV10-3
cdr3_aa: CAISEISLGGVTEAFF
cdr3_nt: TGTGCCATCAGTGAGATCTCCTTGGGGGGGGTCACTGAAGCTTTCTTT

j_call: TRBJ1-3
clone_size: NA
d_call: NA
v_call: TRBV4-1
cdr3_aa: CASSQGRGLTGNTIYF
cdr3_nt: TGCGCCAGCAGCCAAGGACGGGGGTTAACTGGAAACACCATATATTTT

j_call: TRBJ1-1
clone_size: NA
d_call: NA
v_call: TRBV6-5
cdr3_aa: CASSYQGTDTEAFF
cdr3_nt: TGTGCCAGCAGTTACCAGGGCACGGACACTGAAGCTTTCTTT

j_call: TRBJ2-6
clone_size: NA
d_call: NA
v_call: TRBV27
cdr3_aa: CASSQYQQRPPSGANVLTF
cdr3_nt: TGTGCCAGCAGTCAATACCAACAGAGACCCCCCTCTGGGGCCAACGTCCTGACTTTC

j_call: TRBJ2-5
clone_size: many
d_call: NA
v_call: TRBV30
cdr3_aa: CAWSGQGRAQYF
cdr3_nt: TGTGCCTGGAGTGGTCAGGGAAGGGCCCAGTACTTC

j_call: TRBJ2-3
clone_size: NA
d_call: NA
v_call: TRBV20-1
cdr3_aa: CSARDWVIDTQYF
cdr3_nt: TGCAGTGCTAGAGATTGGGTAATAGATACGCAGTATTTT

j_call: TRBJ2-1
clone_size: NA
d_call: NA
v_call: TRBV5-4
cdr3_aa: CASSVKNNEQFF
cdr3_nt: TGTGCCAGCAGCGTGAAAAACAATGAGCAGTTCTTC

j_call: TRBJ2-3
clone_size: few
d_call: NA
v_call: TRBV20-1
cdr3_aa: CSARRAGALGDTQYF
cdr3_nt: TGCAGTGCTAGGCGGGCAGGGGCCCTCGGAGATACGCAGTATTTT

j_call: TRBJ1-2
clone_size: once
d_call: NA
v_call: TRBV11-2
cdr3_aa: CASSLVAAPRTTTNYGYTF
cdr3_nt: TGTGCCAGCAGCTTAGTTGCTGCCCCCCGTACCACTACTAACTATGGCTACACCTTC

j_call: TRBJ2-1
clone_size: NA
d_call: TRBD2
v_call: TRBV4-2
cdr3_aa: CASSSAPTTSGGAGEQFF
cdr3_nt: TGTGCCAGCAGTTCCGCCCCCACCACTAGCGGGGGGGCCGGTGAGCAGTTCTTC

j_call: TRBJ2-1
clone_size: many
d_call: TRBD1
v_call: TRBV11-2
cdr3_aa: CASSLESGGEQFF
cdr3_nt: TGTGCCAGCAGCTTAGAGTCAGGGGGAGAACAGTTCTTC

j_call: TRBJ2-1
clone_size: NA
d_call: TRBD1
v_call: TRBV20-1
cdr3_aa: CSARRDSLSYNEQFF
cdr3_nt: TGCAGTGCTAGACGGGACAGTCTTTCCTACAATGAGCAGTTCTTC

j_call: TRBJ2-1
clone_size: NA
d_call: TRBD2
v_call: TRBV20-1
cdr3_aa: CSGASGASSYNEQFF
cdr3_nt: TGCAGCGGAGCTAGCGGGGCTAGCTCCTACAATGAGCAGTTCTTC

j_call: TRBJ2-3
clone_size: many
d_call: TRBD1
v_call: TRBV7-8
cdr3_aa: CASSLRDSAITDTQYF
cdr3_nt: TGTGCCAGCAGCTTACGGGACAGCGCGATCACAGATACGCAGTATTTT

j_call: TRBJ2-3
clone_size: few
d_call: NA
v_call: TRBV4-3
cdr3_aa: CASSQEMGRGWDTQYF
cdr3_nt: TGCGCCAGCAGCCAAGAAATGGGTAGGGGTTGGGATACGCAGTATTTT

j_call: TRBJ1-3
clone_size: NA
d_call: NA
v_call: TRBV5-1
cdr3_aa: CASSFTPPPGNTIYF
cdr3_nt: TGCGCCAGCAGCTTCACCCCACCCCCTGGAAACACCATATATTTT

j_call: TRBJ2-7
clone_size: few
d_call: TRBD2
v_call: TRBV20-1
cdr3_aa: CSARDQLGLRYEQYF
cdr3_nt: TGCAGTGCTAGAGATCAGTTGGGACTACGCTACGAGCAGTACTTC

j_call: TRBJ1-5
clone_size: NA
d_call: TRBD1
v_call: TRBV6-1
cdr3_aa: CASSRGQGGGQPQHF
cdr3_nt: TGTGCCAGCAGCCGGGGACAGGGAGGAGGTCAGCCCCAGCATTTT

j_call: TRBJ1-1
clone_size: many
d_call: TRBD1
v_call: TRBV7-8
cdr3_aa: CASSYSGQGKGNTEAFF
cdr3_nt: TGTGCCAGCAGCTACTCGGGACAGGGGAAGGGGAACACTGAAGCTTTCTTT